Listed here are 28 T cell receptor beta chains from one sample, sequenced in a study of blood T cell repertoires in COVID-19. The assay was immunoSEQ multiplex PCR, and TCRdb's table has in-frame clones only and misses some. The table has hundreds of thousands of clones, 70% to 90% seen once; the top ten hold approximately 1.7%. The sample taken for sequencing was PBMCs or T cells enriched from blood (not recorded which). All receptors derive from a man aged 35-49 years who had recovered from COVID-19.

This chain joins TRBV10-3 and TRBJ1-1; D is undetermined. Trimming shortened V by 11 bases and J by 1 base, and 14 bases separated the two germline ends. The germline CDR1 and CDR2 sequences are ENHRY and SYGVKD. The CDR3 totals 13 residues. The chain's CDR3 is CASLRGANTEAFF. The CDR3 nucleotides are TGTGCCTCCCTGAGAGGAGCGAACACTGAAGCTTTCTTT.

This clone was seen only once. V is TRBV6-2 or TRBV6-3 and J is TRBJ1-5; 8 bases line up with TRBD1. The CDR3 spans 17 residues. V shed 0 bases and J 2 bases; nucleotides not matched to a gene: 6. Germline loops: CDR1 MNHEY, CDR2 SVGEGT. The CDR3, as DNA: TGTGCCAGCAGTTACTCGTCAGGGGGCCCGGGCAATCAGCCCCAGCATTTT. Encoded protein: CASSYSSGGPGNQPQHF.

This CDR3 is CASSPRGNTEAFF. In DNA form, the CDR3 reads TGCGCCAGCAGCCCACGAGGGAACACTGAAGCTTTCTTT. This sequence joins TRBV5-1 and TRBJ1-1, with no clear D. V was trimmed by 4 bases and J by 1 base, leaving 8 bases between them. This CDR3 is 13 amino acids long. Germline V CDR1 and CDR2: SGHRS, YFSETQ.

CDR3 sequence: CASSLNEKLFF. CDR3 in DNA: TGTGCCAGCAGTCTAAATGAAAAACTGTTTTTT. The V call is TRBV12-3 or TRBV12-4, the J call TRBJ1-4; D gene ambiguous. Trimming removed 5 bases from V and 5 bases from J, with 3 bases in between. The CDR3 has 11 amino acids.

The chain joins TRBV4-2 to TRBJ2-3, with TRBD2 matching 11 bases. CDR1 is LGHNA, CDR2 YNFKEQ, per germline. V shed 0 bases, J shed 1 base, and the junction held 12 bases outside the gene matches. This CDR3 spans 20 amino acids. The CDR3 loop is CASSQDLQLAGGDGTDTQYF. CDR3 bases: TGTGCCAGCAGCCAAGATTTACAGCTAGCGGGGGGCGACGGCACAGATACGCAGTATTTT.

There are a few counts of this clone. V usage is TRBV11-1 and J usage is TRBJ2-7; 12 nucleotides match TRBD1. The CDR3 is 13 amino acids. In germline, CDR1 is SGHAT, CDR2 FQDESV (reference sequence). J gave up 5 bases and V 8 bases, and 4 bases lay outside the gene matches. The CDR3 here is CASGTGGLNEQYF. For the CDR3, the DNA is TGTGCCAGCGGGACAGGGGGCTTGAACGAGCAGTACTTC.

The V and J genes are TRBV27 and TRBJ2-1; 7 positions match TRBD2. The V and J ends lost 1 base and 6 bases, in that order; junction bases with no gene match: 0. CDR1 and CDR2 from the germline V gene are MNHEY and SMNVEV (reference sequence). The length of the CDR3 is 13 residues. CDR3 sequence: CASSLWGGNEQFF. DNA for the CDR3: TGTGCCAGCAGTTTATGGGGGGGCAATGAGCAGTTCTTC.

The V call is TRBV18, the J call TRBJ2-1; 7 bases fit TRBD1. This CDR3 contains 17 residues. Per germline, CDR1 KGHSH and CDR2 LQKENI. The ends lost 5 bases at V and 1 base at J; junction bases unmatched: 11. CDR3 residues: CASSSFYATGSYNEQFF. The CDR3 coding sequence is TGTGCCAGCTCATCTTTTTACGCGACAGGGTCCTACAATGAGCAGTTCTTC.

The chain joins TRBV28 to TRBJ2-2, with 7 nucleotides matching TRBD1. Trimming took 7 bases from V and 5 from J; bases not matched to a gene: 10. Germline V gene lookup returns CDR1 MDHEN and CDR2 SYDVKM. The CDR3 totals 15 residues. In DNA, the CDR3 is TGTGCCAGCATCCAAGGGACAGATACTACCGGGGAGCTGTTTTTT. Its translation is CASIQGTDTTGELFF.

This rearrangement joins TRBV19 to TRBJ2-5, with 10 nucleotides matching TRBD2. V was pared by 4 bases and J by 4 bases, with 6 bases of the junction left unmatched. The V gene's germline CDR1 is LNHDA and CDR2 SQIVND (reference sequence). The CDR3 spans 15 residues. Here the CDR3 DNA reads TGTGCCAGTAGTAAGTTAGCGGGAGGCGGAGAGACCCAGTACTTC. Amino acids: CASSKLAGGGETQYF. The full variable domain, completed using reference TRBV19 and TRBJ2-5, is DGGITQSPKYLFRKEGQNVTLSCEQNLNHDAMYWYRQDPGQGLRLIYYSQIVNDFQKGDIAEGYSVSREKKESFPLTVTSAQKNPTAFYLCASSKLAGGGETQYFGPGTRLLVL.

This clone showed up just a few times. The chain is built from TRBV2 and TRBJ2-1, with D possibly TRBD2 on 5 matching bases. V was pared by 2 bases and J by 3 bases, with 11 bases between. Germline CDR1 is SNHLY and CDR2 is FYNNEI. This CDR3 spans 15 amino acids. For the CDR3, the DNA is TGTGCCAGCAGTGAACCAACTAGTCTCTACAATGAGCAGTTCTTC. This codes for CASSEPTSLYNEQFF.

This sequence joins TRBV2 and TRBJ2-7, with 7 bases that match TRBD2. V was pared by 8 bases and J by 2 bases, with 9 bases of the junction left unmatched. Looked up from germline, CDR1 is SNHLY and CDR2 is FYNNEI. This CDR3 has 14 amino acids. The CDR3, as DNA: TGTGCCAGCCAATCTCGACGGGGGGCCTACGAGCAGTACTTC. Protein product: CASQSRRGAYEQYF.

This sequence joins TRBV5-6 and TRBJ2-7; TRBD1 aligns across 7 bases. J lost 4 bases, V lost 2 bases, and 6 bases had no gene match. Germline CDR1 and CDR2: SGHDT and YYEEEE. The CDR3 sequence is 14 residues long. The CDR3 here is CASSFSGTAYEQYF. The CDR3 DNA sequence: TGTGCCAGCAGCTTTTCCGGGACAGCTTACGAGCAGTACTTC.

This clone is a singleton in its sample. The chain employs TRBV1 and TRBJ2-7; the table calls TRBD1, which could not be checked here. TRBV1 is shown as a pseudogene. This CDR3 comprises 13 residues. Here the CDR3 DNA reads TGTTTACCAAATTCTGGACAGGCCTACGAGCAGTACTTC. This encodes CLPNSGQAYEQYF.

This clone was detected ten times or more. J is TRBJ2-7 and V is TRBV5-6, with 9 bases that match TRBD1. Germline CDR1 SGHDT, CDR2 YYEEEE. V lost 7 bases, J lost 3 bases, and 11 bases stayed unmatched. The CDR3 length is 15 residues. In nucleotides, the CDR3 is TGTGCCAGCGCCTTTTCGGGACAGGGTTTCTACGAGCAGTACTTC. It codes for CASAFSGQGFYEQYF. Full variable domain (missing parts from reference TRBV5-6 and TRBJ2-7): DAGVTQSPTHLIKTRGQQVTLRCSPKSGHDTVSWYQQALGQGPQFIFQYYEEEERQRGNFPDRFSGHQFPNYSSELNVNALLLGDSALYLCASAFSGQGFYEQYFGPGTRLTVT.

V usage is TRBV5-6 and J usage is TRBJ1-3; weak D call: TRBD1 (5 bases). With 4 bases removed from V and 0 bases from J, the gap between germline ends came to 5 bases. The CDR3 totals 13 residues. The germline V gene has CDR1 SGHDT and CDR2 YYEEEE. The CDR3 region is CASSQGSGNTIYF. For the CDR3, the DNA is TGTGCCAGCAGCCAGGGCTCTGGAAACACCATATATTTT. The variable domain in full, completed from reference TRBV5-6 and TRBJ1-3, reads DAGVTQSPTHLIKTRGQQVTLRCSPKSGHDTVSWYQQALGQGPQFIFQYYEEEERQRGNFPDRFSGHQFPNYSSELNVNALLLGDSALYLCASSQGSGNTIYFGEGSWLTVV.

The chain has TRBV27 and TRBJ2-3; D is unresolved. V was trimmed by 2 bases and J by 7 bases, leaving 13 bases between them. Per the germline V gene, CDR1 is MNHEY and CDR2 is SMNVEV (reference sequence). The CDR3 is made up of 14 amino acids. CDR3 DNA sequence: TGTGCCAGCAGTTTAAGCAGTAGCTTTTATACGCAGTATTTT. This encodes CASSLSSSFYTQYF.

Only one count was recorded for this clone. The rearrangement links TRBV4-3 to TRBJ2-1; 11 nucleotides match TRBD2. This CDR3 is 17 amino acids long. From germline, CDR1 is LGHNA and CDR2 YSLEER. V was pared by 2 bases and J by 9 bases, with 12 bases of the junction left unmatched. CDR3 bases: TGCGCCAGCAGCCAAAGGGTGGTAGCGGGGGGGCTGGGTGAGCAGTTCTTC. Amino acids: CASSQRVVAGGLGEQFF.

V and J are TRBV30 and TRBJ1-1, with D maybe TRBD1 (5 bases). The CDR3 length is 14 residues. V lost 1 base to trimming and J lost 0 bases, with 9 bases between them. The germline CDR1 and CDR2 sequences are GTSNPN and SVGIG (reference sequence). Written as DNA, the CDR3 is TGTGCCTGGAGTGCCGGGGGTGTGAACACTGAAGCTTTCTTT. Its translation is CAWSAGGVNTEAFF. The full variable domain, rest sourced from reference TRBV30 and TRBJ1-1, is SQTIHQWPATLVQPVGSPLSLECTVEGTSNPNLYWYRQAAGRGLQLLFYSVGIGQISSEVPQNLSASRPQDRQFILSSKKLLLSDSGFYLCAWSAGGVNTEAFFGQGTRLTVV.

The V call is TRBV6-5, the J call TRBJ1-5; maybe TRBD1 (6 bases). The germline gives CDR1 MNHEY, CDR2 SVGAGI. V lost 7 bases and J lost 2, with 15 bases in between. The CDR3 has 15 residues. CDR3 sequence reads: CASTGWAGGNQPQHF. The CDR3 region has the DNA TGTGCCAGCACCGGATGGGCAGGGGGCAATCAGCCCCAGCATTTT.

This chain uses TRBV27 with TRBJ2-2, with D possibly matching TRBD1 (5 bases). Germline CDR1 and CDR2: MNHEY and SMNVEV (reference sequence). V lost 5 bases and J 1 base, leaving 8 bases between the germline ends. This CDR3 is 14 amino acids long. CDR3 amino acids: CASSLTVNTGELFF. Here the CDR3 DNA reads TGTGCCAGCAGTCTGACAGTGAACACCGGGGAGCTGTTTTTT.

This chain uses TRBV6-2 or TRBV6-3 with TRBJ2-7; D call uncertain. The length of the CDR3 is 14 residues. The V gene's germline CDR1 is MNHEY and CDR2 SVGEGT. V lost 0 bases to trimming and J lost 9 bases, with 15 bases between them. CDR3 nucleotide sequence: TGTGCCAGCAGTTACTCGACGACCCCCCGAGGGCAGTACTTC. The encoded protein is CASSYSTTPRGQYF.

This chain joins TRBV7-9 and TRBJ1-1; perhaps TRBD1 as D (6 bases). Germline lookup yields CDR1 SEHNR and CDR2 FQNEAQ (reference sequence). Trimming shortened V by 2 bases and J by 5 bases, and 18 bases separated the two germline ends. The CDR3 is 16 residues long. This chain's CDR3 is CASSLRFGRGGTEAFF. The DNA for the CDR3 is TGTGCCAGCAGCTTAAGGTTCGGCAGGGGAGGGACTGAAGCTTTCTTT.

The chain uses TRBV29-1 and TRBJ1-2; maybe TRBD1 (5 bases). There are 14 residues in the CDR3. Trimming pared 0 bases from V and 5 bases from J, leaving 13 bases between. Germline CDR1 reads SQVTM; CDR2 reads ANQGSEA. The CDR3 nucleotides read TGCAGCGTTGAAGAGGTAGGGGCGCGGTATGGCTACACCTTC. As protein: CSVEEVGARYGYTF.

The rearrangement joins TRBV27 to TRBJ2-7, with D perhaps TRBD1 (6 bases). CDR3 length: 13 amino acids. V lost 5 bases and J 3 bases, leaving 11 bases between the germline ends. CDR1 is MNHEY, CDR2 SMNVEV, per germline (reference sequence). This CDR3 reads CASSQGPRYEQYF. For the CDR3, the DNA is TGTGCCAGCAGTCAGGGGCCTCGCTACGAGCAGTACTTC.

The rearrangement joins TRBV18 to TRBJ2-7; 10 nucleotides agree with TRBD2. With V trimmed by 3 bases and J by 3 bases, 5 bases remained unmatched. This CDR3 spans 15 amino acids. Germline assignment: CDR1 KGHSH and CDR2 LQKENI. This CDR3 reads CASSPYSGRVYEQYF. The CDR3 nucleotides read TGTGCCAGCTCACCTTACAGCGGGAGGGTCTACGAGCAGTACTTC.

This chain links TRBV10-3 with TRBJ2-5; TRBD2 might be the D (6 bases). With 7 bases removed from V and 1 base from J, the gap between germline ends came to 16 bases. Germline-derived CDR1 and CDR2 are ENHRY and SYGVKD. The CDR3 spans 15 residues. The CDR3 region has the DNA TGTGCCATCATGGCGGGCCAGCGGGCCCAAGAGACCCAGTACTTC. It codes for CAIMAGQRAQETQYF.

The chain couples TRBV5-4 to TRBJ2-7, with 7 bases lining up with TRBD2. With V trimmed by 2 bases and J by 6 bases, 5 bases remained unmatched. Germline V lookup: CDR1 SGHNT, CDR2 YYREEE (reference sequence). The CDR3 has 13 residues. The CDR3 reads CASSFGTTGEQYF. CDR3 in DNA: TGTGCCAGCAGCTTTGGGACTACCGGCGAGCAGTACTTC.